This T cell receptor beta chain was recovered during a study of blood T cell repertoires in COVID-19. The overall study: Sites in the United States, Italy and Spain provided acute and convalescent COVID-19 samples. Nucleic acid was either cDNA or gDNA, and it came from T cells, B-cell-depleted T cells, or PBMCs.

The germline V and J ends were trimmed by 6 bases and 1 base, with 15 bases remaining between them. The germline V gene encodes CDR1 MNHEY and CDR2 SVGAGI. This CDR3 has 15 residues. Per the original methods: Reference gene primers were amplified, and this amplification served to estimate nucleated cell counts. Sequenced by immunoSEQ multiplex PCR; TCRdb stores in-frame clones only, minus some. The D gene and trimming were derived from the DNA, and the V and J assignments and clone size from that table. This table holds approximately 100,000 clones, 91% found once. The chain carries TRBV6-5 and TRBJ1-2; TRBD1 might be the D (6 bases). Sequencing was performed on peripheral blood. This clonotype was sampled from a middle-aged man with acute or convalescent COVID-19. Here the CDR3 reads CASRSRDKGNYGYTF. CDR3 nucleotide sequence: TGTGCCAGCAGATCTCGGGACAAGGGTAACTATGGCTACACCTTC.